This section outlines one TCR beta chain sequence together with its context. This sample stems from a study of technical replicates of blood from several donors. This table comes from immunoSEQ multiplex PCR, and its TCRdb copy is limited to in-frame clones, with some not included. The sample lists roughly 70,000 clones, 85% to 95% occurring once. There are 14 residues in the CDR3. The germline gives CDR1 MNHEY, CDR2 SMNVEV (reference sequence). V was trimmed by 3 bases and J by 3 bases, leaving 9 bases between them. The sample consisted of PBMCs. The receptor comes from a human donor in good health. Some clones in this sample may be carry-over from other donors' samples. The chain is built from TRBV27 and TRBJ1-5; D ambiguous. In DNA, the CDR3 is TGTGCCAGCAGTTTCACGCGGTCCAATCAGCCCCAGCATTTT. This translates into CASSFTRSNQPQHF.